This entry is about one TCR beta chain. Its antigen is currently unknown. The data were obtained in a study of T-cell memory formation after mild COVID-19. Study-level information: Largely, the TCR clusters proved donor specific. Notes on the study in general: Confirmation of SARS-CoV-2 specificity was lacking for second-wave clones peaking day 37. While clones contracting from day 15 to 85 were balanced between CD4 and CD8, later expanders leaned CD4+.

TCRdb redid the calling of the 5' RACE reads with MiXCR, one entry per CDR3 protein. Here the sample spans approximately 400,000 distinct CDR3 sequences, 15% to 20% being singletons. The CDR3 runs to 15 residues. V was clipped by 2 bases and J by 5 bases; unmatched bases: 4. The V gene's germline CDR1 is LGHDT and CDR2 YNNKEL (reference sequence). The source of this sequence is a man in his late teens or twenties who had mild COVID-19 (a few samples of this study predate the infection). Cell type and time point are not known. The sample consisted of PBMCs or a T cell subset sorted from them (not recorded which). The chain recombines TRBV3-1 with TRBJ2-3; TRBD2 agrees at 10 bases. CDR3 in amino acids: CASSQRASGGDTQYF. Written as DNA, the CDR3 is TGTGCCAGCAGCCAACGGGCTAGCGGGGGAGATACGCAGTATTTT.